One sample yielded the 5 T cell receptor beta chains listed below, sequenced in a study of OX40 agonist ivuxolimab in advanced cancers. Some clones are missing from TCRdb's copy, which holds only in-frame ones; the method was immunoSEQ multiplex PCR. The sample has around 90,000 clones, 75% to 95% seen once. The starting material was CD4+ or CD8+ T cells sorted from blood, obtained in a trial of the OX40 agonist ivuxolimab. These receptors were obtained from an adult with an advanced solid tumor such as melanoma, head and neck, liver or kidney cancer.

The chain is built from TRBV2 and TRBJ2-2, with D perhaps being TRBD1 or TRBD2 (5 bases each). Trimming took 2 bases from V and 4 from J, leaving 14 bases between them. The length of the CDR3 is 16 residues. In germline, CDR1 is SNHLY, CDR2 FYNNEI. The CDR3 DNA reads TGTGCCAGCAGTGAAAGCAGGGCCCGGGGCACCGGGGAGCTGTTTTTT. As protein: CASSESRARGTGELFF.

The chain is built from TRBV28 and TRBJ1-5, with TRBD1 matching over 9 bases. CDR1 and CDR2 from the germline V gene are MDHEN and SYDVKM. The J segment lost 10 bases and the V segment lost 9 bases, leaving 13 bases of the junction unmatched. The CDR3 extends over 14 amino acids. The DNA of the CDR3 is TGTGCCAGTAAGTTGGGGACAGGGAGTCGTCCCCAGCATTTT. This translates into CASKLGTGSRPQHF.

Here the CDR3 reads CASSLHQPPGELFF. CDR3 sequence (DNA): TGTGCCAGCAGTTTACACCAGCCCCCCGGGGAGCTGTTTTTT. This sequence joins TRBV28 and TRBJ2-2; D gene uncertain. The germline CDR1 and CDR2 sequences are MDHEN and SYDVKM. V was clipped by 2 bases and J by 6 bases, with 10 bases between them. The CDR3 extends over 14 amino acids. The full variable domain, in which reference TRBV28 and TRBJ2-2 provide the parts outside the CDR3, is DVKVTQSSRYLVKRTGEKVFLECVQDMDHENMFWYRQDPGLGLRLIYFSYDVKMKEKGDIPEGYSVSREKKERFSLILESASTNQTSMYLCASSLHQPPGELFFGEGSRLTVL.

As regards this clone: The junction departs from germline at one end; a sequencing error may be responsible. The rearrangement joins TRBV14 to TRBJ1-2; D remains unclear. The germline V gene has CDR1 SGHDN and CDR2 FVKESK. CDR3 length: 15 amino acids. CDR3 residues: CASSPWERSKYGYTF. CDR3 sequence (DNA): TGTGCCAGCAGCCCCTGGGAGAGATCTAAGTATGGCTACACCTTC.

The sample holds one count of this clone. This chain joins TRBV7-2 and TRBJ1-2; D is uncertain. The CDR3 spans 15 residues. Germline CDR1 is SGHTA and CDR2 is FQGNSA. V was clipped by 5 bases and J by 0 bases, with 13 bases between them. CDR3 residues: CASSRNYGTNYGYTF. The CDR3 DNA reads as TGTGCCAGCAGCCGAAATTACGGAACTAACTATGGCTACACCTTC. The full variable domain, completed using reference TRBV7-2 and TRBJ1-2, is GAGVSQSPSNKVTEKGKDVELRCDPISGHTALYWYRQSLGQGLEFLIYFQGNSAPDKSGLPSDRFSAERTGGSVSTLTIQRTQQEDSAVYLCASSRNYGTNYGYTFGSGTRLTVV.